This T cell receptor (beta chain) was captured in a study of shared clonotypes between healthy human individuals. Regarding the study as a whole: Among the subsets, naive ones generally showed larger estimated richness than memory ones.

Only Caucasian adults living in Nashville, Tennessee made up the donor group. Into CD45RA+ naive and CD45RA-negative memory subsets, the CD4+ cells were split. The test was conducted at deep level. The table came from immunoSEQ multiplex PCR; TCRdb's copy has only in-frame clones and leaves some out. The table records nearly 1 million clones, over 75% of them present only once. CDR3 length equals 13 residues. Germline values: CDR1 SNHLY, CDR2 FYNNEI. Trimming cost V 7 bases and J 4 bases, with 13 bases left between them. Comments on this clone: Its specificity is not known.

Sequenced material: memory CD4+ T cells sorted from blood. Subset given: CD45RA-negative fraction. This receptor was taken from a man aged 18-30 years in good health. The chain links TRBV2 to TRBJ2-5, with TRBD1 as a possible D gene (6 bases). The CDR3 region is CASNGQPAETQYF. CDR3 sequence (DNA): TGTGCCAGCAATGGACAGCCGGCAGAGACCCAGTACTTC. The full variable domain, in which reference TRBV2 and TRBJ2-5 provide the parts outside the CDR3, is EPEVTQTPSHQVTQMGQEVILRCVPISNHLYFYWYRQILGQKVEFLVSFYNNEISEKSEIFDDQFSVERPDGSNFTLKIRSTKLEDSAMYFCASNGQPAETQYFGPGTRLLVL.